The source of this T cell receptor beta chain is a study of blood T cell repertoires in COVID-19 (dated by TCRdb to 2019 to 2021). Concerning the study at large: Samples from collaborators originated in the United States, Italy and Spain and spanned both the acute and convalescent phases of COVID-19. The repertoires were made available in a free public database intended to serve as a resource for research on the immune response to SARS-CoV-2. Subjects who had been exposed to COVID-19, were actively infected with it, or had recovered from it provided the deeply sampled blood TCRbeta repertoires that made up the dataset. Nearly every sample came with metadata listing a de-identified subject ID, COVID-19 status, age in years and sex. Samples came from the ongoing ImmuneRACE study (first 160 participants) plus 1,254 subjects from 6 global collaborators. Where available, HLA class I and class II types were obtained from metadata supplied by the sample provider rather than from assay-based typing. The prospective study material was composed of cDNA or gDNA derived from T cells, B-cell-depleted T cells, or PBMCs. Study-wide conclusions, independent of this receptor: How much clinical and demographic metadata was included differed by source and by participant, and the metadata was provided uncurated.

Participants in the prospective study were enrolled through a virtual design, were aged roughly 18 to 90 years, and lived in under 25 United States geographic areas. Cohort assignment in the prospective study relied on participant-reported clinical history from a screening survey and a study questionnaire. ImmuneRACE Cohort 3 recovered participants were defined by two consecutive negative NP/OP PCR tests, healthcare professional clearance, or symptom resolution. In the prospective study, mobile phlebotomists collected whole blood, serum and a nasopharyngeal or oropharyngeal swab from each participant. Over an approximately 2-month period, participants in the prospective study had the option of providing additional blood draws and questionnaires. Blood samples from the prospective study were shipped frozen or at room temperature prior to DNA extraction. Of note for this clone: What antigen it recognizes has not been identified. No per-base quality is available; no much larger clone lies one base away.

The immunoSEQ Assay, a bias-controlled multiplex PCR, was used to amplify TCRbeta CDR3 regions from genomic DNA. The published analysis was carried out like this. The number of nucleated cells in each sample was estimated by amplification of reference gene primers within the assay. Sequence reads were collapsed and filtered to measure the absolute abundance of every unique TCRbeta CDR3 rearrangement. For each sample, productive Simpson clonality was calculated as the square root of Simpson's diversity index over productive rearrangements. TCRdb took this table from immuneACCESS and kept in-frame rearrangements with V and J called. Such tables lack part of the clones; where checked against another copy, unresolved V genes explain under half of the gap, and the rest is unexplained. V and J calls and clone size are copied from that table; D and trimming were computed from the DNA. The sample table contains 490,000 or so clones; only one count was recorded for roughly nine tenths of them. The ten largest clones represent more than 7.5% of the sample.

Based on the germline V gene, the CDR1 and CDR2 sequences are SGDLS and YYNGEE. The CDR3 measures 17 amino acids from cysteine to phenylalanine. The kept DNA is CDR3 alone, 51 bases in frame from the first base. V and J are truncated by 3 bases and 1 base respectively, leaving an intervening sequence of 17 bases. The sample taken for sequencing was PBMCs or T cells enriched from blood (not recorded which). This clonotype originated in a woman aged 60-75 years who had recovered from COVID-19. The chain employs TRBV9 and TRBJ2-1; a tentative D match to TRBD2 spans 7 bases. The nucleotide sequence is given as TGTGCCAGCAGCGAAACCACGGGGGGCTGGTCCTACAATGAGCAGTTCTTC. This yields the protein CASSETTGGWSYNEQFF.